Shown below are 23 T cell receptor beta chains from a single sample sequenced in a study of CD8+ T cells in alopecia areata (dated by TCRdb to 2016 to 2019). The library was made by the immunoSEQ multiplex PCR assay. RNA was extracted from all samples and reverse transcribed into cDNA, which served as template for TCR sequencing. TCRdb mirrors the immuneACCESS table, restricted to in-frame sequences. Some clones are absent from its copies; in checked studies, under half trace to an unresolved V gene, and the reason for the others is unknown. Across this sample there are approximately 210,000 clones, with roughly three fifths seen only once. About 1.3% of the sample rests with the top ten. Interpreted using the paper, the treatment or condition label stands for: oral pan-JAK inhibitor, 5-10 mg twice daily. The specimen was CD4+ T cells sorted from blood, collected at week 49, from a patient treated with tofacitinib. Source of these receptors: a human donor with alopecia areata.

The V call is TRBV11-1, the J call TRBJ1-2, with a weak D call TRBD1 (5 bases). V lost 2 bases to trimming and J lost 5 bases, with 12 bases between them. The germline V gene encodes CDR1 SGHAT and CDR2 FQDESV (reference sequence). CDR3 length equals 14 residues. CDR3 amino acids: CASSLSEGEYGYTF. The CDR3 DNA sequence: TGTGCCAGCAGCTTATCAGAAGGGGAGTATGGCTACACCTTC.

The rearrangement joins TRBV5-6 to TRBJ2-7; 7 bases align to TRBD1. This CDR3 spans 14 amino acids. Germline trimming cut 4 bases from V and 0 bases from J; bases unmatched to any gene: 4. CDR1 SGHDT and CDR2 YYEEEE come from the germline V gene. For the CDR3, the DNA is TGTGCCAGCAGCCCCGACAGGGACTCCTACGAGCAGTACTTC. Translating it yields CASSPDRDSYEQYF.

V usage is TRBV4-3 and J usage is TRBJ1-2; no firm D call. The V gene's germline CDR1 is LGHNA and CDR2 YSLEER. The CDR3 spans 13 residues. Trimming pared 0 bases from V and 4 bases from J, leaving 6 bases between. The CDR3, as DNA: TGCGCCAGCAGCCAAGAGGGCCTCTATGGCTACACCTTC. Its translation is CASSQEGLYGYTF.

The rearrangement joins TRBV29-1 to TRBJ2-5, with D hard to call. CDR3 size: 12 residues. With 3 bases removed from V and 5 bases from J, the gap between germline ends came to 10 bases. Germline V gene sequence: CDR1 SQVTM, CDR2 ANQGSEA. The CDR3 DNA reads as TGCAGCGTTGACTCTTCGTGGGAGACCCAGTACTTC. The encoded protein is CSVDSSWETQYF.

The rearrangement links TRBV5-1 to TRBJ1-6; 9 positions agree with TRBD1. The germline gives CDR1 SGHRS, CDR2 YFSETQ. The junction had 0 bases not matched to a gene; V was cut back by 2 bases and J by 9 bases. CDR3 size: 13 residues. CDR3 DNA: TGCGCCAGCAGCTTACAGGGGGCTTCACCCCTCCACTTT. This encodes CASSLQGASPLHF.

The chain recombines TRBV2 with TRBJ2-1; TRBD2 might be the D (6 bases). The CDR3 is 13 residues long. Between the trimmed V and J ends, which lost 4 bases and 4 bases, there was a span of 8 bases. Germline CDR1 and CDR2: SNHLY and FYNNEI. The CDR3: CASSGLDYNEQFF. In nucleotides, the CDR3 is TGTGCCAGCAGTGGACTAGATTACAATGAGCAGTTCTTC. Based on the CDR3 plus reference TRBV2 and TRBJ2-1, the full variable domain is EPEVTQTPSHQVTQMGQEVILRCVPISNHLYFYWYRQILGQKVEFLVSFYNNEISEKSEIFDDQFSVERPDGSNFTLKIRSTKLEDSAMYFCASSGLDYNEQFFGPGTRLTVL.

This clone was counted between two and nine times. This chain links TRBV25-1 with TRBJ2-7; D not certain. This CDR3 has 12 amino acids. CDR1 is MGHDK and CDR2 is SYGVNS in the germline V gene. V lost 7 bases to trimming and J lost 2 bases, with 9 bases between them. DNA of the CDR3: TGTGCCAGCATCGGTGACCCCTACGAGCAGTACTTC. Translation: CASIGDPYEQYF.

V and J are TRBV5-6 and TRBJ2-7, with a tentative D call TRBD1 (6 bases). V was clipped by 3 bases and J by 2 bases, with 15 bases between them. CDR1 is SGHDT and CDR2 is YYEEEE in the germline V gene. This CDR3 region has 15 residues. CDR3 residues: CASSWNDDRPYEQYF. The CDR3 DNA follows: TGTGCCAGCAGCTGGAATGATGACAGGCCCTACGAGCAGTACTTC.

This clone was observed a handful of times. Here the CDR3 DNA reads TGTGCCAGCAGCTCCCAACTAGCGGGGGGCGGGGACGAGCAGTACTTC. It is translated as CASSSQLAGGGDEQYF. The chain uses TRBV7-2 and TRBJ2-7, with TRBD2 identical over 12 bases. The CDR3 covers 16 residues. V lost 4 bases, J lost 5 bases, and 9 bases stayed unmatched. CDR1 is SGHTA and CDR2 is FQGNSA in the germline V gene.

This clone was counted between two and nine times. The rearrangement uses TRBV29-1 and TRBJ2-3; the match to TRBD2 covers 10 bases. CDR3 size: 15 residues. Germline V lookup: CDR1 SQVTM, CDR2 ANQGSEA. Trimming removed 7 bases from V and 4 bases from J; junction bases left unmatched: 11. The CDR3 DNA reads as TGCAGCGCAACTCCACCGGGACTAGCGTCAGATACGCAGTATTTT. Its protein is CSATPPGLASDTQYF.

The genes are TRBV29-1 and TRBJ2-1; D not resolved. The CDR3 spans 13 residues. V lost 3 bases and J lost 4, with 10 bases in between. In germline, CDR1 is SQVTM, CDR2 ANQGSEA. The CDR3 coding sequence is TGCAGCGTTGATTCGGCTGGATACAATGAGCAGTTCTTC. Translated, it gives CSVDSAGYNEQFF.

The chain has TRBV9 and TRBJ2-7, with TRBD2 as a possible D gene (5 bases). The CDR3 sequence is 14 residues long. Germline values: CDR1 SGDLS, CDR2 YYNGEE. Between the trimmed V and J ends, which lost 7 bases and 1 base, there was a span of 15 bases. CDR3 coding DNA: TGTGCCAGCCCTGAGGGAAGGATTTCCTACGAGCAGTACTTC. Translated: CASPEGRISYEQYF.

The chain uses TRBV6-1 and TRBJ1-1, with D perhaps matching TRBD1 (6 bases). V was shortened by 8 bases and J by 3 bases, with 13 bases between the two germline ends. The CDR3 is 13 residues long. The germline V gene has CDR1 MNHNS and CDR2 SASEGT. CDR3 protein: CASSTTGYTEAFF. The DNA of the CDR3 is TGTGCCAGCTCAACTACAGGGTACACTGAAGCTTTCTTT.

This clone was recorded a few times. The V call is TRBV29-1, the J call TRBJ2-1, with a weak D call TRBD1 (6 bases). The V end lost 6 bases, the J end lost 5 bases, and 11 bases lay between the germline ends. The CDR3 extends over 12 amino acids. Germline V gene data show CDR1 as SQVTM and CDR2 as ANQGSEA. The CDR3 sequence is CSVMTGNNEQFF. For the CDR3, the DNA is TGCAGCGTCATGACAGGAAACAATGAGCAGTTCTTC.

V usage is TRBV29-1 and J usage is TRBJ2-2, with 7 nucleotides matching TRBD1. Germline lookup yields CDR1 SQVTM and CDR2 ANQGSEA. The CDR3 length is 12 residues. V was clipped by 6 bases and J by 5 bases; unmatched bases: 3. The CDR3: CSVPTGTGELFF. The CDR3 DNA follows: TGCAGCGTCCCGACAGGGACCGGGGAGCTGTTTTTT.

This clone came up a few times. The chain couples TRBV5-6 to TRBJ1-1; a weak D match, TRBD1 (5 bases). The CDR3 consists of 16 residues. V lost 4 bases and J 4 bases, leaving 20 bases between the germline ends. Per the germline V gene, CDR1 is SGHDT and CDR2 is YYEEEE. This chain's CDR3 is CASSEGPASAGTEAFF. The CDR3 nucleotides are TGTGCCAGCAGCGAGGGACCGGCATCGGCGGGCACTGAAGCTTTCTTT.

This clone was counted a few times. This chain uses TRBV5-6 with TRBJ2-5, with D hard to call. Looked up from germline, CDR1 is SGHDT and CDR2 is YYEEEE. V shed 2 bases and J shed 1 base, with 3 bases lying between them. The CDR3 has 12 amino acids. The CDR3 loop is CASSLPQETQYF. The CDR3 bases are TGTGCCAGCAGCTTACCCCAAGAGACCCAGTACTTC.

This clone was detected only a few times. V gene TRBV11-1 combines with J gene TRBJ2-1; D ambiguous. Between the trimmed V and J ends, which lost 0 bases and 6 bases, there was a span of 9 bases. CDR3 length: 14 residues. Germline values: CDR1 SGHAT, CDR2 FQDESV (reference sequence). The CDR3 loop is CASSLARPPNEQFF. Here the CDR3 DNA reads TGTGCCAGCAGCTTAGCGCGGCCCCCCAATGAGCAGTTCTTC.

This rearrangement joins TRBV29-1 to TRBJ2-1, with D uncertain. The CDR3 runs 10 residues. Trimming removed 3 bases from V and 10 bases from J, with 7 bases in between. Germline loops: CDR1 SQVTM, CDR2 ANQGSEA. The CDR3 spells CSVDPSEQFF. CDR3 bases: TGCAGCGTTGACCCCAGCGAGCAGTTCTTC.

This chain links TRBV6-5 with TRBJ1-4, with unresolved D. This CDR3 spans 15 amino acids. The ends were cut back, 5 bases at V and 0 bases at J, with 10 bases in the middle. CDR1 MNHEY and CDR2 SVGAGI come from the germline V gene. This CDR3 reads CASSPGPATNEKLFF. Here the CDR3 DNA reads TGTGCCAGCAGTCCCGGGCCGGCAACTAATGAAAAACTGTTTTTT.

This clone was detected only once. This chain uses TRBV11-1 with TRBJ1-1; TRBD1 might be the D (5 bases). The germline CDR1 and CDR2 sequences are SGHAT and FQDESV (reference sequence). The CDR3 contains 14 residues. The V gene lost 6 bases and the J gene lost 0 bases, with 11 bases spanning the gap. CDR3 region: CASRRQLMNTEAFF. The CDR3 DNA is TGTGCCAGCAGGCGACAGCTCATGAACACTGAAGCTTTCTTT. The variable domain in full, with the rest retrieved from reference TRBV11-1 and TRBJ1-1, is EAEVAQSPRYKITEKSQAVAFWCDPISGHATLYWYRQILGQGPELLVQFQDESVVDDSQLPKDRFSAERLKGVDSTLKIQPAELGDSAMYLCASRRQLMNTEAFFGQGTRLTVV.

The chain combines TRBV10-3 with TRBJ2-3; D remains unclear. Germline V lookup: CDR1 ENHRY, CDR2 SYGVKD. Trimming took 6 bases from V and 3 from J, leaving 4 bases between them. The CDR3 sequence is 11 residues long. The CDR3 sequence is CAIRITDTQYF. As DNA, the CDR3 is TGTGCCATCAGAATAACAGATACGCAGTATTTT.

J is TRBJ2-5 and V is TRBV29-1; D gene uncertain. V was trimmed by 2 bases and J by 2 bases, leaving 6 bases between them. There are 12 residues in the CDR3. Germline values: CDR1 SQVTM, CDR2 ANQGSEA. The CDR3 loop is CSVESQQETQYF. Written as DNA, the CDR3 is TGCAGCGTTGAAAGTCAACAAGAGACCCAGTACTTC.